The 27 T cell receptor beta chains below come from one sample, sequenced in a study of cytotoxic CD8 clonotypes in ibrutinib-treated CLL. Assay: immunoSEQ multiplex PCR; the TCRdb copy retains only in-frame clones and omits some. Of 270,000 or so clones listed, 76% were seen once; the top ten hold about 5.7%. This material consisted of PBMCs, taken at disease progression, from a patient treated with ibrutinib. The receptors shown here come from a human donor with chronic lymphocytic leukemia.

This clone was seen a handful of times. The gene calls are TRBV9 and TRBJ2-3; TRBD1 matches 9 bases. There are 15 residues in the CDR3. The V gene end was trimmed by 5 bases and the J gene end by 6 bases; junction bases not matched to a gene: 10. Germline V CDR1 and CDR2: SGDLS, YYNGEE. CDR3 bases: TGTGCCAGCAGTTCCATAGGGACAGGGAGGGATACGCAGTATTTT. It encodes CASSSIGTGRDTQYF.

The chain employs TRBV4-1 and TRBJ2-7; 11 nucleotides line up with TRBD1. The CDR3 length is 15 residues. Germline trimming cut 5 bases from V and 3 bases from J; bases unmatched to any gene: 6. Germline CDR1 MGHRA, CDR2 YSYEKL. The CDR3 reads CASSFRTGGLYEQYF. The CDR3 DNA is TGCGCCAGCAGCTTCCGGACAGGGGGCCTCTACGAGCAGTACTTC.

V usage is TRBV19 and J usage is TRBJ1-2; weak D call: TRBD1 (5 bases). The CDR3 runs to 15 residues. Trimming removed 5 bases at V and 1 base at J, with 14 bases between. Germline V gene lookup returns CDR1 LNHDA and CDR2 SQIVND (reference sequence). The CDR3 nucleotides read TGTGCCAGTAGTCCCTTCCTGACAGTTAACTATGGCTACACCTTC. Its translation: CASSPFLTVNYGYTF. Looking up the rest from reference TRBV19 and TRBJ1-2 gives the full variable domain: DGGITQSPKYLFRKEGQNVTLSCEQNLNHDAMYWYRQDPGQGLRLIYYSQIVNDFQKGDIAEGYSVSREKKESFPLTVTSAQKNPTAFYLCASSPFLTVNYGYTFGSGTRLTVV.

The chain recombines TRBV25-1 with TRBJ2-7; D not resolved. The CDR3 has 15 amino acids. In germline, CDR1 is MGHDK, CDR2 SYGVNS. The ends were cut back, 0 bases at V and 3 bases at J, with 12 bases in the middle. CDR3 loop: CASSEYGGSLYEQYF. In nucleotides, the CDR3 is TGTGCCAGCAGTGAATATGGCGGCAGCCTCTACGAGCAGTACTTC.

This sequence joins TRBV25-1 and TRBJ1-2; D not certain. The CDR3 spans 13 residues. The germline V gene encodes CDR1 MGHDK and CDR2 SYGVNS. The V gene lost 3 bases and the J gene lost 7 bases, with 12 bases spanning the gap. CDR3 residues: CASSDSLQGGYTF. Written as DNA, the CDR3 is TGTGCCAGCAGTGACAGCCTCCAAGGTGGCTACACCTTC.

This chain links TRBV6-7 with TRBJ1-5, with D hard to call. TRBV6-7 is classed as an ORF, of uncertain function. Trimming stripped 5 bases from V and 0 bases from J, with 14 bases between. The CDR3 has 16 amino acids. The CDR3 region has the DNA TGTGCCAGCAGTCCCCTCGGTGGATATAGCAATCAGCCCCAGCATTTT. Translation: CASSPLGGYSNQPQHF.

The CDR3 bases are TGTGCCAGTAGGGCTCAGAACAGTAACCTTGAGAGGCATACGCAGTATTTT. Amino acids: CASRAQNSNLERHTQYF. The rearrangement joins TRBV19 to TRBJ2-3; D gene uncertain. Looked up from germline, CDR1 is LNHDA and CDR2 is SQIVND (reference sequence). This CDR3 is 17 amino acids long. With 6 bases removed from V and 7 bases from J, the gap between germline ends came to 26 bases.

Details on this clone: Different DNA sequences within this sample yield the same CDR3. The rearrangement uses TRBV11-1 and TRBJ2-7; no clear D gene. CDR3 size: 12 residues. Trimming stripped 3 bases from V and 4 bases from J, with 7 bases between. Germline V gives CDR1 SGHAT, CDR2 FQDESV (reference sequence). CDR3 residues: CASSLSGYEQYF. The CDR3 DNA is TGTGCCAGCAGCTTGAGTGGATACGAGCAGTACTTC.

This clone was seen a few times. The chain couples TRBV20-1 to TRBJ2-5; D not certain. CDR1 is DFQATT, CDR2 SNEGSKA, per germline (reference sequence). The CDR3 has 11 amino acids. Trimming cost V 3 bases and J 8 bases, with 10 bases left between them. The CDR3 DNA sequence: TGCAGTGCTAGTTGGGTGGGCACCCAGTACTTC. The encoded protein is CSASWVGTQYF.

The J gene is TRBJ1-1, the V gene TRBV6-5; 9 bases are shared with TRBD1. The V gene end was trimmed by 2 bases and the J gene end by 5 bases; junction bases not matched to a gene: 6. Germline assignment: CDR1 MNHEY and CDR2 SVGAGI. CDR3 size: 15 residues. The CDR3 coding sequence is TGTGCCAGCAGTTACATCGGACAGGGGAGGACTGAAGCTTTCTTT. Protein product: CASSYIGQGRTEAFF.

The chain uses TRBV5-1 and TRBJ2-2; no clear D. Looked up from germline, CDR1 is SGHRS and CDR2 is YFSETQ. V lost 6 bases and J 0 bases, leaving 9 bases between the germline ends. The length of the CDR3 is 14 residues. DNA of the CDR3: TGCGCCAGCATCGGGTCCTCGAACACCGGGGAGCTGTTTTTT. Amino acids: CASIGSSNTGELFF.

The chain has TRBV4-1 and TRBJ2-2, with 8 bases identical to TRBD1. Trimming removed 1 base from V and 6 bases from J; junction bases left unmatched: 4. This CDR3 contains 15 residues. Germline loops: CDR1 MGHRA, CDR2 YSYEKL. CDR3 coding DNA: TGCGCCAGCAGCCAAGTAGGGACAGGAGCCGGGGAGCTGTTTTTT. Protein: CASSQVGTGAGELFF.

The chain recombines TRBV7-9 with TRBJ2-7; TRBD1 might be the D (5 bases). The V and J ends lost 1 base and 2 bases respectively, with 12 bases between them. CDR1 is SEHNR and CDR2 is FQNEAQ in the germline V gene (reference sequence). The CDR3 is 15 residues long. CDR3 protein: CASSLVIQGTYEQYF. As DNA, the CDR3 is TGTGCCAGCAGCTTAGTTATTCAGGGAACCTACGAGCAGTACTTC.

This clone has a handful of counts. The rearrangement joins TRBV19 to TRBJ2-5; 10 bases match TRBD2. The ends lost 4 bases at V and 5 bases at J; junction bases unmatched: 4. CDR1 is LNHDA and CDR2 is SQIVND in the germline V gene (reference sequence). The CDR3 spans 14 residues. The CDR3 here is CASSTSGRGETQYF. In DNA, the CDR3 is TGTGCCAGTAGTACTAGCGGGAGAGGGGAGACCCAGTACTTC.

The chain employs TRBV28 and TRBJ1-1; D possibly corresponds to TRBD1 (6 bases). The V gene's germline CDR1 is MDHEN and CDR2 SYDVKM. V was clipped by 4 bases and J by 5 bases, with 11 bases between them. The CDR3 runs to 13 residues. The DNA of the CDR3 is TGTGCCAGCAGTTCAGTGCAGGGGACTGAAGCTTTCTTT. Its translation: CASSSVQGTEAFF.

This rearrangement joins TRBV6-6 to TRBJ1-3; D might be TRBD1 (6 bases). Germline assignment: CDR1 MNHNY and CDR2 SVGAGI (reference sequence). V was shortened by 6 bases and J by 4 bases, with 13 bases between the two germline ends. The CDR3 covers 14 residues. The CDR3 coding sequence is TGTGCCAGCAGCTCCTACGACAGGGGAAACACCATATATTTT. Translated: CASSSYDRGNTIYF.

This chain links TRBV7-9 with TRBJ1-2; 7 bases map to TRBD1. Trimming removed 5 bases from V and 6 bases from J; junction bases left unmatched: 12. In germline, CDR1 is SEHNR, CDR2 FQNEAQ (reference sequence). The CDR3 loop spans 15 amino acids. The DNA for the CDR3 is TGTGCCAGCAGCCCAGACTCGACAGGGCTGGATGGCTACACCTTC. It encodes CASSPDSTGLDGYTF.

The chain is built from TRBV27 and TRBJ2-4; maybe TRBD2 (6 bases). This CDR3 has 16 amino acids. Germline V gene data show CDR1 as MNHEY and CDR2 as SMNVEV (reference sequence). V was cut by 5 bases and J by 0 bases, with 14 bases left in between. This CDR3 is CASSPLGLLAKNIQYF. The CDR3, as DNA: TGTGCCAGCAGTCCCCTGGGACTTCTAGCCAAAAACATTCAGTACTTC.

The chain recombines TRBV2 with TRBJ1-2; 9 nucleotides align to TRBD1. Trimming at V came to 3 bases and at J to 2 bases, leaving 7 bases not matched to a gene. The CDR3 runs 16 residues. CDR1 is SNHLY, CDR2 FYNNEI, per germline. The DNA for the CDR3 is TGTGCCAGCAGTGAGCTTGTTGGGACAGGGAACTATGGCTACACCTTC. Translated, it gives CASSELVGTGNYGYTF. Based on the CDR3 plus reference TRBV2 and TRBJ1-2, the full variable domain is EPEVTQTPSHQVTQMGQEVILRCVPISNHLYFYWYRQILGQKVEFLVSFYNNEISEKSEIFDDQFSVERPDGSNFTLKIRSTKLEDSAMYFCASSELVGTGNYGYTFGSGTRLTVV.

V is TRBV9 and J is TRBJ2-7; the match to TRBD2 covers 7 bases. In germline, CDR1 is SGDLS, CDR2 YYNGEE. The CDR3 totals 13 residues. V gave up 3 bases and J gave up 3 bases; unmatched junction bases: 3. The CDR3 loop is CASSASSGYEQYF. The CDR3 DNA follows: TGTGCCAGCAGCGCGTCTAGCGGCTACGAGCAGTACTTC.

The chain recombines TRBV6-5 with TRBJ1-2; no clear D gene. This CDR3 is 12 amino acids long. Germline CDR1 reads MNHEY; CDR2 reads SVGAGI. Trimming removed 6 bases from V and 5 bases from J, with 10 bases in between. CDR3 amino acids: CASSPDRYGYTF. CDR3 nucleotides: TGTGCCAGCAGCCCTGACCGTTATGGCTACACCTTC.

J is TRBJ1-2 and V is TRBV6-5, with 10 positions matching TRBD1. This CDR3 region has 15 residues. CDR1 and CDR2 (germline): MNHEY, SVGAGI. V lost 2 bases and J lost 7; bases outside the gene matches: 7. This CDR3 reads CASSYPGQGECGYTF. As DNA, the CDR3 is TGTGCCAGCAGTTACCCCGGACAGGGGGAATGTGGCTACACCTTC.

This chain connects TRBV27 to TRBJ2-7; TRBD2 agrees at 9 bases. Unmatched junction bases numbered 12, after V lost 5 bases and J lost 1 base. The CDR3 is made up of 17 amino acids. The germline V gene encodes CDR1 MNHEY and CDR2 SMNVEV (reference sequence). The DNA for the CDR3 is TGTGCCAGCAGTCCCCGAGCTAGCGGGATTAGGTCCTACGAGCAGTACTTC. Translation: CASSPRASGIRSYEQYF.

The gene calls are TRBV6-1 and TRBJ1-6; D remains unclear. Germline assignment: CDR1 MNHNS and CDR2 SASEGT. V was trimmed by 2 bases and J by 10 bases, leaving 12 bases between them. The CDR3 has 14 residues. This CDR3 reads CASSESGPSSPLHF. The CDR3 DNA reads TGTGCCAGCAGTGAATCCGGGCCCTCATCACCCCTCCACTTT.

V gene TRBV2 combines with J gene TRBJ2-1; D remains ambiguous. Trimming removed 8 bases at V and 5 bases at J, with 16 bases between. The CDR3 covers 14 residues. The germline CDR1 and CDR2 sequences are SNHLY and FYNNEI. CDR3 protein: CASATGMANNEQFF. The CDR3 bases are TGTGCCAGCGCCACGGGTATGGCAAACAATGAGCAGTTCTTC.

This clone was found once. This sequence joins TRBV10-3 and TRBJ2-1, with D possibly matching TRBD2 (7 bases). Germline V gives CDR1 ENHRY, CDR2 SYGVKD. The V and J ends lost 3 bases and 0 bases respectively, with 12 bases between them. The CDR3 covers 16 residues. This chain's CDR3 is CAISDPGGASYNEQFF. In DNA, the CDR3 is TGTGCCATCAGTGATCCGGGGGGCGCCTCCTACAATGAGCAGTTCTTC.

The chain recombines TRBV7-6 with TRBJ1-6; no firm D call. V was cut by 2 bases and J by 5 bases, with 13 bases left in between. This CDR3 spans 16 amino acids. Germline V gives CDR1 SGHVS, CDR2 FNYEAQ. The CDR3 nucleotides are TGTGCCAGCAGCTTAAGCTACAGAAAGGATAATTCACCCCTCCACTTT. Its translation: CASSLSYRKDNSPLHF. The entire variable domain, with the rest obtained from reference TRBV7-6 and TRBJ1-6, is as follows: GAGVSQSPRYKVTKRGQDVALRCDPISGHVSLYWYRQALGQGPEFLTYFNYEAQQDKSGLPNDRFSAERPEGSISTLTIQRTEQRDSAMYRCASSLSYRKDNSPLHFGNGTRLTVT.